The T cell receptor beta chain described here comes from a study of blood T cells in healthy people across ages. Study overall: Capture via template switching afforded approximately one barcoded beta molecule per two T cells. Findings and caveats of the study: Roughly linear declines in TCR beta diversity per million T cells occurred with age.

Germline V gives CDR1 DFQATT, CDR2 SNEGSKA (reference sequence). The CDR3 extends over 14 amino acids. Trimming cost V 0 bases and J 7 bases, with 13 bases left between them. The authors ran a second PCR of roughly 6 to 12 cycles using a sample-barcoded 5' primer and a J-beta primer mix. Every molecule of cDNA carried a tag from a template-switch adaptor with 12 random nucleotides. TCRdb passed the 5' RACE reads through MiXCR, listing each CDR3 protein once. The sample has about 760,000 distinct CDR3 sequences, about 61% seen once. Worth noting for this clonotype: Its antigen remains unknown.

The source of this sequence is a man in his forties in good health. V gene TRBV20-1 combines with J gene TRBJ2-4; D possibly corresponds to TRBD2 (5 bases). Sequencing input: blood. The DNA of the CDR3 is TGCAGTGCTAGAGATGAGGGCCTGCGGAACATTCAGTACTTC. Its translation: CSARDEGLRNIQYF.